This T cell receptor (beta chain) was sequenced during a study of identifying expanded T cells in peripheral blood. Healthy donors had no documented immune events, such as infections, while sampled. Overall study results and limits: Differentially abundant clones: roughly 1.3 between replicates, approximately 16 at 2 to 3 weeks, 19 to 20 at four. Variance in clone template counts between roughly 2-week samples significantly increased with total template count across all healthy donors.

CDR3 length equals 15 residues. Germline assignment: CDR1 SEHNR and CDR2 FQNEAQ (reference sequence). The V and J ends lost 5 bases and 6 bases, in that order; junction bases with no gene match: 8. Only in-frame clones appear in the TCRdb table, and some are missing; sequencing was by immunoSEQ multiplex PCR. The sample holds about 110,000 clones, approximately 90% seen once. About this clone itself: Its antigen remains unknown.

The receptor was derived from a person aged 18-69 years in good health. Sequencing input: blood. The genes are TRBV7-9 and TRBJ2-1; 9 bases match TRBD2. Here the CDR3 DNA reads TGTGCCAGCAGCCCTCGGACTAGCGAGATCAATGAGCAGTTCTTC. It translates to CASSPRTSEINEQFF.